The TCR beta chain under discussion was sequenced for a study of the immune and genomic landscape of osteosarcoma. For the study at large: Pediatric and adult high-grade osteosarcoma patients, median diagnosis age around 27. The cohort was enriched for poor-risk osteosarcoma.

Poor-prognosis osteosarcoma patients supplied post-treatment primary, local recurrence and metastasis tumor specimens. Here immunoSEQ multiplex PCR was the method, and the copy in TCRdb shows in-frame clones only, minus some. This sample has about 10,000 clones, with about 71% found just once. Trimming stripped 6 bases from V and 1 base from J, with 14 bases between. The CDR3 contains 15 residues. CDR1 is MDHEN, CDR2 SYDVKM, per germline. The specimen was osteosarcoma tumor tissue from the lung. This sequence joins TRBV28 and TRBJ2-3, with D tentatively TRBD2 (6 bases). This receptor was taken from a human donor with osteosarcoma. The CDR3, as DNA: TGTGCCAGCAGAGGGGCGGGAATTGGCACAGATACGCAGTATTTT. Its protein product is CASRGAGIGTDTQYF. The full variable domain, its missing parts supplied by reference TRBV28 and TRBJ2-3, is DVKVTQSSRYLVKRTGEKVFLECVQDMDHENMFWYRQDPGLGLRLIYFSYDVKMKEKGDIPEGYSVSREKKERFSLILESASTNQTSMYLCASRGAGIGTDTQYFGPGTRLTVL.